Below are 22 T cell receptor beta chains sequenced from a single sample in a study of beta chain features in type 1 diabetes. The authors reverse transcribed all of the isolated RNA, so sequencing captured expressed TCRB transcripts. TCRdb's table, derived via immunoSEQ multiplex PCR, lists solely in-frame clones and lacks some. Of more than 150,000 clones listed, roughly an eighth were seen once; the top ten hold 0.5% to 0.75%. The sequencing input was central memory CD4+ T cells from blood. All receptors come from a woman between 18 and 29 years old in good health.

This clone came up a few times. The gene calls are TRBV15 and TRBJ2-1; maybe TRBD1 (5 bases). V gave up 5 bases and J gave up 1 base, with 12 bases separating them. From germline, CDR1 is LNHNV and CDR2 YYDKDF (reference sequence). The CDR3 contains 15 residues. The CDR3 loop reads CATSQGLYSYNEQFF. CDR3 bases: TGTGCCACCAGCCAGGGTTTGTATTCCTACAATGAGCAGTTCTTC. Full variable domain (rest looked up from reference TRBV15 and TRBJ2-1): DAMVIQNPRYQVTQFGKPVTLSCSQTLNHNVMYWYQQKSSQAPKLLFHYYDKDFNNEADTPDNFQSRRPNTSFCFLDIRSPGLGDTAMYLCATSQGLYSYNEQFFGPGTRLTVL.

V and J are TRBV2 and TRBJ1-5, with 9 positions matching TRBD1. Germline V gives CDR1 SNHLY, CDR2 FYNNEI. This CDR3 has 14 residues. V gave up 7 bases and J gave up 5 bases; unmatched junction bases: 6. In DNA form, the CDR3 reads TGTGCCAGCACCGGGACAGGGAGTTATCAGCCCCAGCATTTT. This gives the protein CASTGTGSYQPQHF. Drawing the rest from reference TRBV2 and TRBJ1-5, the complete variable domain is EPEVTQTPSHQVTQMGQEVILRCVPISNHLYFYWYRQILGQKVEFLVSFYNNEISEKSEIFDDQFSVERPDGSNFTLKIRSTKLEDSAMYFCASTGTGSYQPQHFGDGTRLSIL.

This clone has at least ten counts. The chain carries TRBV27 and TRBJ1-2, with a possible D match to TRBD1 (5 bases). The V end lost 10 bases, the J end lost 11 bases, and 17 bases lay between the germline ends. This CDR3 spans 11 amino acids. Germline-derived CDR1 and CDR2 are MNHEY and SMNVEV (reference sequence). CDR3 coding DNA: TGTGCCACAAACCAGGGAGGGGATTACACCTTC. It encodes CATNQGGDYTF.

The genes are TRBV9 and TRBJ2-2, with 9 bases identical to TRBD1. This CDR3 contains 16 residues. With V trimmed by 4 bases and J by 7 bases, 11 bases remained unmatched. Germline V gives CDR1 SGDLS, CDR2 YYNGEE. CDR3 in amino acids: CASSPSGQGMVGELFF. DNA of the CDR3: TGTGCCAGCAGCCCCTCCGGACAGGGGATGGTCGGGGAGCTGTTTTTT.

V gene TRBV18 combines with J gene TRBJ2-7; weak D call: TRBD1 (6 bases). Germline values: CDR1 KGHSH, CDR2 LQKENI. The CDR3 is made up of 14 amino acids. V was trimmed by 3 bases and J by 4 bases, leaving 13 bases between them. The DNA of the CDR3 is TGTGCCAGCTCACCTAGACAGGAGCTTTACGAGCAGTACTTC. Encoded protein: CASSPRQELYEQYF.

The genes are TRBV5-1 and TRBJ1-4; 9 nucleotides match TRBD1. The V gene end was trimmed by 4 bases and the J gene end by 8 bases; junction bases not matched to a gene: 6. The germline CDR1 and CDR2 sequences are SGHRS and YFSETQ. The CDR3 spans 14 residues. This CDR3 reads CASSTGQGREKLFF. CDR3 coding DNA: TGCGCCAGCAGCACGGGACAGGGTAGAGAAAAACTGTTTTTT.

This CDR3 is CASSKEYFYGYTF. DNA for the CDR3: TGTGCCAGCAGTAAGGAGTACTTCTATGGCTACACCTTC. V usage is TRBV6-5 and J usage is TRBJ1-2; no clear D. This CDR3 comprises 13 residues. V was cut by 5 bases and J by 4 bases, with 11 bases left in between. In germline, CDR1 is MNHEY, CDR2 SVGAGI.

To note about this clone: Additional DNA sequences in this sample encode the identical CDR3. The J gene is TRBJ1-4, the V gene TRBV27, with D perhaps matching TRBD1 (5 bases). Trimming took 3 bases from V and 4 from J, leaving 9 bases between them. The CDR3 sequence is 14 residues long. Germline lookup yields CDR1 MNHEY and CDR2 SMNVEV (reference sequence). The CDR3 loop is CASSLRGDNEKLFF. CDR3 in DNA: TGTGCCAGCAGTTTGCGGGGGGATAATGAAAAACTGTTTTTT.

This sequence joins TRBV6-5 and TRBJ1-5; possibly TRBD1 for D (6 bases). The germline V gene has CDR1 MNHEY and CDR2 SVGAGI. Trimming stripped 2 bases from V and 3 bases from J, with 8 bases between. The CDR3 runs to 14 residues. The CDR3 region is CASSYGQYNQPQHF. For the CDR3, the DNA is TGTGCCAGCAGTTACGGACAGTACAATCAGCCCCAGCATTTT.

J is TRBJ1-4 and V is TRBV30; no reliable D call. The V end was cut by 1 base, the J end by 8 bases, with 8 bases between. The CDR3 runs to 12 residues. Germline loops: CDR1 GTSNPN, CDR2 SVGIG (reference sequence). The CDR3 DNA is TGTGCCTGGAGTGGTAGAAGAGAAAAACTGTTTTTT. Encoded protein: CAWSGRREKLFF. Drawing the rest from reference TRBV30 and TRBJ1-4, the complete variable domain is SQTIHQWPATLVQPVGSPLSLECTVEGTSNPNLYWYRQAAGRGLQLLFYSVGIGQISSEVPQNLSASRPQDRQFILSSKKLLLSDSGFYLCAWSGRREKLFFGSGTQLSVL.

The rearrangement uses TRBV28 and TRBJ1-2, with TRBD1 identical over 8 bases. This CDR3 spans 16 amino acids. V shed 6 bases and J 2 bases; nucleotides not matched to a gene: 11. Germline V lookup: CDR1 MDHEN, CDR2 SYDVKM. The CDR3 is CASRSDDRGLNYGYTF. CDR3 coding DNA: TGTGCCAGCAGGTCGGACGACAGGGGACTAAACTATGGCTACACCTTC.

The count of this clone is one. This sequence joins TRBV5-5 and TRBJ2-7; 8 bases map to TRBD1. J was trimmed by 2 bases and V by 4 bases; bases with no gene match: 14. The V gene's germline CDR1 is SGHKS and CDR2 YYEKEE (reference sequence). This CDR3 has 17 amino acids. The CDR3 region has the DNA TGTGCCAGCAGCCACCAGGCCGGGACAGGCGGGGCCTACGAGCAGTACTTC. Amino acid sequence: CASSHQAGTGGAYEQYF.

There are a few counts of this clone. The chain carries TRBV7-2 and TRBJ2-7; 8 bases line up with TRBD2. This CDR3 spans 14 amino acids. In germline, CDR1 is SGHTA, CDR2 FQGNSA. Germline trimming cut 3 bases from V and 6 bases from J; bases unmatched to any gene: 7. DNA for the CDR3: TGTGCCAGCAGCTTTACCAGCGGGAGCCGCGAGCAGTACTTC. Translating it yields CASSFTSGSREQYF.

The sample holds a few counts of this clone. V usage is TRBV29-1 and J usage is TRBJ2-7; D not resolved. Trimming took off 3 bases at V and 3 bases at J, with 9 bases between the two ends. Germline V CDR1 and CDR2: SQVTM, ANQGSEA. The CDR3 sequence is 12 residues long. CDR3 DNA: TGCAGCGTTGAGTCGGGTTACTACGAGCAGTACTTC. Its translation: CSVESGYYEQYF.

The rearrangement uses TRBV19 and TRBJ2-7, with D possibly being TRBD1 (5 bases). V was shortened by 5 bases and J by 6 bases, with 14 bases between the two germline ends. The CDR3 is 13 residues long. Germline V lookup: CDR1 LNHDA, CDR2 SQIVND (reference sequence). CDR3 bases: TGTGCCAGTAGTCCCCTTGGGGCAGCCGAGCAGTACTTC. This translates into CASSPLGAAEQYF.

The chain links TRBV5-5 to TRBJ2-5; possibly TRBD2 for D (5 bases). V was cut by 4 bases and J by 1 base, with 8 bases left in between. Germline CDR1 and CDR2: SGHKS and YYEKEE (reference sequence). This CDR3 is 13 amino acids long. CDR3 sequence: CASSGRGQETQYF. In nucleotides, the CDR3 is TGTGCCAGCAGCGGACGGGGCCAAGAGACCCAGTACTTC.

J is TRBJ2-1 and V is TRBV2, with TRBD1 matching 12 bases. Unmatched junction bases numbered 12, after V lost 6 bases and J lost 0 bases. The CDR3 has 19 amino acids. Germline assignment: CDR1 SNHLY and CDR2 FYNNEI. CDR3 region: CASRGTGGSSGYSYNEQFF. The CDR3 region has the DNA TGTGCCAGCAGGGGGACAGGGGGCAGCAGCGGGTACTCCTACAATGAGCAGTTCTTC.

This clone was seen only a few times. The chain is built from TRBV28 and TRBJ1-2, with D unclear. This CDR3 region has 14 residues. V was clipped by 5 bases and J by 3 bases, with 13 bases between them. CDR1 MDHEN and CDR2 SYDVKM come from the germline V gene. CDR3 nucleotide sequence: TGTGCCAGCAGTCCTAACCAGGTCTACTATGGCTACACCTTC. Its protein is CASSPNQVYYGYTF.

This clone was seen more than once but under ten times. The gene calls are TRBV28 and TRBJ1-5; a weak D match, TRBD1 (6 bases). Germline assignment: CDR1 MDHEN and CDR2 SYDVKM. The V gene lost 8 bases and the J gene lost 0 bases, with 14 bases spanning the gap. The CDR3 has 15 residues. This CDR3 is CASYTGTTSNQPQHF. The CDR3 DNA reads as TGTGCCAGCTATACCGGGACAACTAGCAATCAGCCCCAGCATTTT.

This clone has just a few counts. This chain uses TRBV19 with TRBJ1-1, with unresolved D. CDR3 length: 14 amino acids. V dropped 6 bases and J dropped 6 bases, with 17 bases sitting between them. Germline V lookup: CDR1 LNHDA, CDR2 SQIVND (reference sequence). CDR3 loop: CASSSPPESPEAFF. The CDR3 region has the DNA TGTGCCAGTAGCTCTCCGCCGGAGTCCCCTGAAGCTTTCTTT.

The chain couples TRBV9 to TRBJ2-3; D may be TRBD1 (5 bases). Germline values: CDR1 SGDLS, CDR2 YYNGEE. V lost 2 bases to trimming and J lost 0 bases, with 7 bases between them. The CDR3 has 14 residues. Here the CDR3 reads CASSVPGSTDTQYF. The CDR3 nucleotides are TGTGCCAGCAGCGTCCCAGGGAGCACAGATACGCAGTATTTT.

CDR3 sequence: CASSPRGASGRASSYNEQFF. The CDR3, as DNA: TGTGCCAGCAGCCCGAGGGGGGCTAGCGGGAGGGCCAGCTCCTACAATGAGCAGTTCTTC. The chain recombines TRBV4-2 with TRBJ2-1; TRBD2 aligns across 12 bases. The CDR3 is 20 amino acids. The V gene's germline CDR1 is LGHNA and CDR2 YNFKEQ. With 4 bases clipped from V and 0 bases from J, the junction kept 13 bases outside the gene matches.